This T cell receptor (beta chain) came from a study of blood T cell repertoires in COVID-19. Germline V gene data show CDR1 as MNHEY and CDR2 as SVGAGI. This CDR3 contains 15 residues. Trimming left V 6 bases short and J 8 bases short, with 20 bases between. In the original workflow: Amplification with reference gene primers provided the estimates of nucleated cell counts. The table came from immunoSEQ multiplex PCR; TCRdb's copy has only in-frame clones and leaves some out. V, J and clone size were drawn from that table, and D and trimming were deduced from the DNA. The sample gives 200,000 to 250,000 clones, under 85% of which show up once; under 2% is in the top ten. Enrolled through a virtual design, the participants were between roughly 18 and 95 years of age and came from 24 US areas. Cohort 3 donors were reported recovered after two negative PCRs, clearance, or symptom resolution.

This chain connects TRBV6-5 to TRBJ1-5, with D possibly matching TRBD1 (5 bases). The source material was PBMCs or T cells enriched from blood (not recorded which). This clonotype was obtained from a man aged 55-75 years who had recovered from COVID-19. CDR3 sequence (DNA): TGTGCCAGCAGGGCGTTCGGGACTTCTCTGGAGCCCCAGCATTTT. It codes for CASRAFGTSLEPQHF.